Presented here are 7 T cell receptor beta chains from one specimen sequenced in a study of brain T cells in children with intractable seizures (dated by TCRdb to the early 2020s). What this sample's time point label stands for: resected brain tissue, or blood drawn just prior to surgery. Library preparation employed the immunoSEQ multiplex PCR assay. This is the immuneACCESS table as TCRdb keeps it, with only in-frame sequences that have V and J called. A part of the clones is gone; compared with another copy, unresolved V genes explain less than half, and the rest is unexplained. This sample gives 80,000 or so clones in total; approximately 94% of them show up just once. The ten largest clones represent approximately 1.5% of the sample. The starting material was peripheral blood, obtained at surgery. The receptor set was obtained from a boy under two years old with tuberous sclerosis and intractable seizures.

V is TRBV4-1 and J is TRBJ1-4, with D possibly matching TRBD1 (5 bases). The CDR3 is 16 amino acids. The germline V and J ends were trimmed by 2 bases and 5 bases, with 15 bases remaining between them. CDR1 MGHRA and CDR2 YSYEKL come from the germline V gene. The CDR3 spells CASSQTTGGTNEKLFF. CDR3 DNA: TGCGCCAGCAGCCAAACCACGGGGGGGACGAATGAAAAACTGTTTTTT.

The genes are TRBV25-1 and TRBJ1-3; weak D call: TRBD1 (6 bases). V was trimmed by 6 bases and J by 8 bases, leaving 14 bases between them. The CDR3 is made up of 13 amino acids. The germline CDR1 and CDR2 sequences are MGHDK and SYGVNS. The CDR3 is CASRDGGRDTIYF. Written as DNA, the CDR3 is TGTGCCAGCAGAGACGGGGGCCGGGACACCATATATTTT.

This chain links TRBV19 with TRBJ1-2, with D hard to call. The ends were cut back, 7 bases at V and 12 bases at J, with 15 bases in the middle. CDR1 is LNHDA, CDR2 SQIVND, per germline (reference sequence). The CDR3 runs to 11 residues. The CDR3 nucleotides are TGTGCCAGTACCAATGGAGGGTTACACACCTTC. The encoded protein is CASTNGGLHTF.

The chain is built from TRBV3-1 (or the pseudogene TRBV3-2) and TRBJ1-1; D not resolved. The CDR3 totals 14 residues. V gave up 0 bases and J gave up 5 bases, with 10 bases separating them. CDR1 and CDR2 (germline): LGHDT, YNNKEL (reference sequence). DNA for the CDR3: TGTGCCAGCAGCCAAGACAGTGCGAGGACTGAAGCTTTCTTT. Its translation: CASSQDSARTEAFF.

The rearrangement joins TRBV5-5 to TRBJ1-2; 10 nucleotides match TRBD1. The CDR3 has 15 residues. Germline CDR1 and CDR2: SGHKS and YYEKEE (reference sequence). After removal of 4 bases from V and 8 bases from J, the junction contained 11 bases not matched to a gene. CDR3 DNA: TGTGCCAGCAGCCTTCCGGGACAGGGGTGCGGGGGCTACACCTTC. Translating gives CASSLPGQGCGGYTF. The full variable domain, with the rest looked up from reference TRBV5-5 and TRBJ1-2, is DAGVTQSPTHLIKTRGQQVTLRCSPISGHKSVSWYQQVLGQGPQFIFQYYEKEERGRGNFPDRFSARQFPNYSSELNVNALLLGDSALYLCASSLPGQGCGGYTFGSGTRLTVV.

V usage is TRBV24-1 and J usage is TRBJ2-5; TRBD2 agrees at 11 bases. CDR3 length: 20 residues. Losses at the gene ends were 4 bases for V and 5 bases for J; bases not matched to a gene: 20. The V gene's germline CDR1 is KGHDR and CDR2 SFDVKD. CDR3 loop: CATSDYPGLADNARRETQYF. The CDR3 DNA reads as TGTGCCACCAGTGACTACCCGGGACTAGCGGACAACGCCCGACGGGAGACCCAGTACTTC.

This chain joins TRBV6-5 and TRBJ2-2; 7 bases agree with TRBD2. J lost 0 bases, V lost 9 bases, and 7 bases had no gene match. The germline V gene has CDR1 MNHEY and CDR2 SVGAGI. The CDR3 is 15 residues long. The CDR3 here is CASNGGGSNTGELFF. In DNA form, the CDR3 reads TGTGCCAGTAACGGCGGGGGATCGAACACCGGGGAGCTGTTTTTT.